Detailed here is one T cell receptor (beta chain). Its antigen remains unidentified. Method: immunoSEQ multiplex PCR; TCRdb's copy keeps in-frame clones and lacks some. The profile covers about 980,000 clones, with approximately 80% appearing a single time and about 1.5% taken by the ten largest. In the CD4+ fraction, cells were divided into CD45RA+ naive and CD45RA-negative memory subsets. This sample was included in a study of shared clonotypes between healthy human individuals. Findings of the study overall: Generally, estimated richness proved larger in naive subsets than it did in memory subsets.

The sequenced sample consisted of memory CD4+ T cells sorted from blood. Sample subset: CD45RA-negative fraction. The TCR comes from a man between 18 and 35 years old in good health.

CDR3 amino acids: CASSLVTSTDTQYF. In DNA, the CDR3 is TGTGCCAGCAGCTTAGTAACTAGCACAGATACGCAGTATTTT. The chain joins TRBV13 to TRBJ2-3; no reliable D call. The CDR3 is 14 amino acids. Looked up from germline, CDR1 is PRHDT and CDR2 is FYEKMQ (reference sequence). V was pared by 1 base and J by 0 bases, with 5 bases between.